These 30 T cell receptor beta chains were sequenced from one sample in a study of OX40 agonist ivuxolimab in advanced cancers. Clones were sequenced by immunoSEQ multiplex PCR, and TCRdb holds only the in-frame ones, with some missing. The data hold some 96,000 clones, with 70% to 85% observed a single time. The source material was CD4+ or CD8+ T cells sorted from blood, sampled in a trial of the OX40 agonist ivuxolimab. These receptors were collected from an adult with an advanced solid tumor such as melanoma, head and neck, liver or kidney cancer.

This clone has just one count. The J gene is TRBJ2-3, the V gene TRBV7-6; D might be TRBD1 or TRBD2, each matching 5 bases. V was cut by 0 bases and J by 5 bases, with 12 bases left in between. Germline CDR1 and CDR2: SGHVS and FNYEAQ. The CDR3 has 15 amino acids. DNA for the CDR3: TGTGCCAGCAGCTTAGCATGGGGCGCGGGAGATACGCAGTATTTT. Residues: CASSLAWGAGDTQYF.

This rearrangement joins TRBV6-6 to TRBJ2-3, with TRBD1 matching 7 bases. CDR3 length: 16 amino acids. The ends lost 7 bases at V and 3 bases at J; junction bases unmatched: 13. Germline V gives CDR1 MNHNY, CDR2 SVGAGI (reference sequence). The CDR3 coding sequence is TGTGCCAGCACCCCCCGCACAGGGGCTGGAACAGATACGCAGTATTTT. This codes for CASTPRTGAGTDTQYF.

This chain connects TRBV30 to TRBJ1-4, with D possibly being TRBD1 (5 bases). The length of the CDR3 is 13 residues. V was trimmed by 4 bases and J by 5 bases, leaving 11 bases between them. CDR1 and CDR2 (germline): GTSNPN, SVGIG (reference sequence). CDR3 residues: CAWNRQGNEKLFF. In DNA form, the CDR3 reads TGTGCCTGGAATAGGCAGGGAAATGAAAAACTGTTTTTT.

This chain connects TRBV6-1 to TRBJ2-7; tentative D call: TRBD2 (6 bases). This CDR3 has 14 residues. CDR1 and CDR2 (germline): MNHNS, SASEGT. Trimming removed 7 bases at V and 4 bases at J, with 17 bases between. The CDR3 coding sequence is TGTGCCAGCAACCTACAGGAGGGCTCGTACGAGCAGTACTTC. Translating it yields CASNLQEGSYEQYF.

The chain joins TRBV14 to TRBJ2-7; 14 nucleotides agree with TRBD2. The CDR3 totals 15 residues. The trim removed 4 bases at V and 2 bases at J, leaving 1 base unmatched. The germline V gene has CDR1 SGHDN and CDR2 FVKESK. The CDR3 loop is CASSRLAGGTYEQYF. CDR3 bases: TGTGCCAGCAGCCGACTAGCGGGAGGGACCTACGAGCAGTACTTC.

The chain has TRBV7-9 and TRBJ2-2, with a possible D match to TRBD2 (6 bases). This CDR3 spans 15 amino acids. V shed 6 bases and J shed 7 bases, with 18 bases lying between them. Germline CDR1 SEHNR, CDR2 FQNEAQ (reference sequence). The CDR3 nucleotides read TGTGCCAGCAGTCTCCCCGGGGGAAGGGACGGGGAGCTGTTTTTT. Protein: CASSLPGGRDGELFF.

The rearrangement uses TRBV27 and TRBJ2-3, with 7 bases that match TRBD1. The CDR3 loop spans 16 amino acids. Germline CDR1 is MNHEY and CDR2 is SMNVEV (reference sequence). The junction had 6 bases not matched to a gene; V was cut back by 1 base and J by 2 bases. CDR3 DNA: TGTGCCAGCAGTTTATTGGACAGGCTAACCACAGATACGCAGTATTTT. This gives the protein CASSLLDRLTTDTQYF.

The sample holds one count of this clone. The chain employs TRBV6-5 and TRBJ1-5; 7 nucleotides align to TRBD1. V trimming: 4 bases; J trimming: 8 bases; junction bases outside the gene matches: 8. The V gene's germline CDR1 is MNHEY and CDR2 SVGAGI. The CDR3 has 14 amino acids. As DNA, the CDR3 is TGTGCCAGCAGTTTGAACAGGGGAGGAGAGCCCCAGCATTTT. Its translation is CASSLNRGGEPQHF.

The V call is TRBV12-5, the J call TRBJ2-7; 9 bases agree with TRBD1. The junction had 8 bases not matched to a gene; V was cut back by 7 bases and J by 4 bases. Germline CDR1 and CDR2: LGHNT and FRNRAP. The CDR3 is 14 amino acids. CDR3 amino acids: CASALGQGAYEQYF. The CDR3 coding sequence is TGTGCTAGTGCATTGGGACAGGGAGCGTACGAGCAGTACTTC.

The CDR3 nucleotides are TGTGCCAGCAGACCGAGCGGGAGCTCCTACGAGCAGTACTTC. Residues: CASRPSGSSYEQYF. The rearrangement uses TRBV6-1 and TRBJ2-7; TRBD2 aligns across 8 bases. After removal of 6 bases from V and 0 bases from J, the junction contained 4 bases not matched to a gene. The CDR3 runs to 14 residues. CDR1 is MNHNS, CDR2 SASEGT, per germline.

The genes are TRBV7-2 and TRBJ2-7; tentative D call: TRBD1 (5 bases). Trimming took 8 bases from V and 0 from J, leaving 14 bases between them. This CDR3 spans 14 amino acids. The germline V gene has CDR1 SGHTA and CDR2 FQGNSA. The CDR3 sequence: CASESQGISYEQYF. CDR3 DNA sequence: TGTGCCAGCGAAAGTCAGGGTATCTCCTACGAGCAGTACTTC.

The CDR3 bases are TGTGCCAGCAGGGGGACTAGTCGCTACAATGAGCAGTTCTTC. It yields the protein CASRGTSRYNEQFF. This chain uses TRBV28 with TRBJ2-1; 8 bases match TRBD2. The length of the CDR3 is 14 residues. With 6 bases clipped from V and 3 bases from J, the junction kept 4 bases outside the gene matches. Germline CDR1 is MDHEN and CDR2 is SYDVKM.

This clone was detected once. The V and J genes are TRBV7-2 and TRBJ2-5; 10 bases line up with TRBD1. The germline gives CDR1 SGHTA, CDR2 FQGNSA. Trimming at V came to 5 bases and at J to 5 bases, leaving 2 bases not matched to a gene. The CDR3 spans 13 residues. The CDR3 here is CASSQDRGETQYF. The CDR3 nucleotides are TGTGCCAGCAGCCAGGACAGGGGGGAGACCCAGTACTTC. Together with reference TRBV7-2 and TRBJ2-5, the CDR3 gives the full variable domain: GAGVSQSPSNKVTEKGKDVELRCDPISGHTALYWYRQSLGQGLEFLIYFQGNSAPDKSGLPSDRFSAERTGGSVSTLTIQRTQQEDSAVYLCASSQDRGETQYFGPGTRLLVL.

As DNA, the CDR3 is TGTGCCAGCAGCATACAGGGAAGGCAGCCCCAGCATTTT. Amino acid sequence: CASSIQGRQPQHF. The gene calls are TRBV6-5 and TRBJ1-5; D is perhaps TRBD1 (6 bases). This CDR3 is built from 13 residues. CDR1 and CDR2 from the germline V gene are MNHEY and SVGAGI. V lost 6 bases and J 7 bases, leaving 13 bases between the germline ends.

This clone was seen just once. The rearrangement joins TRBV7-3 to TRBJ2-3, with D hard to call. The germline gives CDR1 SGHTA, CDR2 FQGTGA. CDR3 length equals 12 residues. The V end was cut by 1 base, the J end by 3 bases, with 2 bases between. The CDR3 DNA reads TGTGCCAGCAGCTTAAGTACAGATACGCAGTATTTT. The encoded protein is CASSLSTDTQYF.

The chain joins TRBV19 to TRBJ1-5; TRBD1 aligns across 9 bases. The CDR3 length is 15 residues. The V gene end was trimmed by 4 bases and the J gene end by 5 bases; junction bases not matched to a gene: 6. In germline, CDR1 is LNHDA, CDR2 SQIVND (reference sequence). CDR3 in amino acids: CASSNYRGPDQPQHF. In DNA form, the CDR3 reads TGTGCCAGTAGTAACTACAGGGGGCCGGATCAGCCCCAGCATTTT.

V and J are TRBV11-2 and TRBJ1-1; D gene ambiguous. The V end lost 5 bases, the J end lost 5 bases, and 18 bases lay between the germline ends. The CDR3 has 15 residues. Germline V lookup: CDR1 SGHAT, CDR2 FQNNGV. As DNA, the CDR3 is TGTGCCAGCAGCATTAGGGTGGAGGGAGAAACTGAAGCTTTCTTT. Translating it yields CASSIRVEGETEAFF.

The chain couples TRBV5-1 to TRBJ1-2, with no clear D. Trimming left V 4 bases short and J 8 bases short, with 18 bases between. This CDR3 has 14 amino acids. CDR1 is SGHRS, CDR2 YFSETQ, per germline. In DNA form, the CDR3 reads TGCGCCAGCAGCCCCGTGATTGGATCAGGAGGCTACACCTTC. It yields the protein CASSPVIGSGGYTF.

The genes are TRBV18 and TRBJ2-7; D gene uncertain. This CDR3 spans 14 amino acids. The V and J ends lost 0 bases and 3 bases respectively, with 9 bases between them. Germline CDR1 reads KGHSH; CDR2 reads LQKENI. CDR3 protein: CASSPPRANYEQYF. CDR3 in DNA: TGTGCCAGCTCACCACCTAGGGCTAACTACGAGCAGTACTTC. The whole variable domain, filled in from reference TRBV18 and TRBJ2-7, reads NAGVMQNPRHLVRRRGQEARLRCSPMKGHSHVYWYRQLPEEGLKFMVYLQKENIIDESGMPKERFSAEFPKEGPSILRIQQVVRGDSAAYFCASSPPRANYEQYFGPGTRLTVT.

The V and J genes are TRBV28 and TRBJ2-2; TRBD2 aligns across 7 bases. J was trimmed by 6 bases and V by 3 bases; bases with no gene match: 7. The CDR3 is 15 residues long. Germline CDR1 reads MDHEN; CDR2 reads SYDVKM. CDR3 sequence (DNA): TGTGCCAGCAGTTTTCGGGGGGTAGGCGCCGGGGAGCTGTTTTTT. This sequence encodes CASSFRGVGAGELFF. Supplemented by reference TRBV28 and TRBJ2-2, the full variable domain reads DVKVTQSSRYLVKRTGEKVFLECVQDMDHENMFWYRQDPGLGLRLIYFSYDVKMKEKGDIPEGYSVSREKKERFSLILESASTNQTSMYLCASSFRGVGAGELFFGEGSRLTVL.

The chain joins TRBV20-1 to TRBJ1-1, with TRBD1 matching 10 bases. Germline V gives CDR1 DFQATT, CDR2 SNEGSKA (reference sequence). This CDR3 has 11 amino acids. The CDR3 sequence: CINRDRGKTFF. In DNA form, the CDR3 reads TGCATCAACCGGGACAGGGGTAAGACTTTCTTT.

The rearrangement uses TRBV5-6 and TRBJ1-4, with 8 positions matching TRBD1. The CDR3 is 14 residues long. Trimming cost V 0 bases and J 8 bases; bases outside gene matches: 3. Germline values: CDR1 SGHDT, CDR2 YYEEEE. The CDR3 reads CASSLGTGSEKLFF. CDR3 sequence (DNA): TGTGCCAGCAGCTTGGGGACAGGGAGCGAAAAACTGTTTTTT.

This clone was counted a few times. The V and J genes are TRBV7-9 and TRBJ2-2; 10 positions match TRBD1. Trimming at V came to 5 bases and at J to 5 bases, leaving 2 bases not matched to a gene. CDR3 size: 14 residues. Germline CDR1 is SEHNR and CDR2 is FQNEAQ (reference sequence). CDR3 region: CASSGQGGTGELFF. The CDR3 coding sequence is TGTGCCAGCAGCGGACAGGGGGGGACCGGGGAGCTGTTTTTT. Filled out from reference TRBV7-9 and TRBJ2-2, the complete variable domain reads DTGVSQNPRHKITKRGQNVTFRCDPISEHNRLYWYRQTLGQGPEFLTYFQNEAQLEKSRLLSDRFSAERPKGSFSTLEIQRTEQGDSAMYLCASSGQGGTGELFFGEGSRLTVL.

This chain links TRBV4-3 with TRBJ1-6; D is unclear. From germline, CDR1 is LGHNA and CDR2 YSLEER. The CDR3 runs 13 residues. Trimming removed 4 bases from V and 7 bases from J, with 8 bases in between. CDR3: CASSPSTNSPLHF. DNA for the CDR3: TGCGCCAGCAGCCCCTCCACCAATTCACCCCTCCACTTT.

V is TRBV15 and J is TRBJ1-5, with D unclear. The CDR3 sequence is 12 residues long. V lost 1 base and J 5 bases, leaving 3 bases between the germline ends. Looked up from germline, CDR1 is LNHNV and CDR2 is YYDKDF (reference sequence). CDR3 sequence: CATSRADQPQHF. The CDR3 DNA reads as TGTGCCACCAGCAGAGCGGATCAGCCCCAGCATTTT. Full variable domain (rest looked up from reference TRBV15 and TRBJ1-5): DAMVIQNPRYQVTQFGKPVTLSCSQTLNHNVMYWYQQKSSQAPKLLFHYYDKDFNNEADTPDNFQSRRPNTSFCFLDIRSPGLGDTAMYLCATSRADQPQHFGDGTRLSIL.

In this sample, this clone turned up a few times. The chain couples TRBV6-5 to TRBJ2-7, with D possibly being TRBD1 (5 bases). The CDR3 loop spans 13 amino acids. Between the trimmed V and J ends, which lost 4 bases and 1 base, there was a span of 8 bases. CDR1 and CDR2 (germline): MNHEY, SVGAGI. The CDR3 is CASSSGQSYEQYF. The DNA for the CDR3 is TGTGCCAGCAGTTCAGGACAATCCTACGAGCAGTACTTC.

The chain recombines TRBV29-1 with TRBJ1-2; no clear D gene. Germline lookup yields CDR1 SQVTM and CDR2 ANQGSEA. Deletions cut 3 bases from V and 5 bases from J, with 13 bases between. There are 13 residues in the CDR3. In DNA form, the CDR3 reads TGCAGCGTTGACCCGGGAGGTCGGTATGGCTACACCTTC. As protein: CSVDPGGRYGYTF.

The chain is built from TRBV5-1 and TRBJ2-7; D remains unclear. CDR1 SGHRS and CDR2 YFSETQ come from the germline V gene. Trimming pared 4 bases from V and 3 bases from J, leaving 5 bases between. There are 11 residues in the CDR3. CDR3 loop: CASSLDYEQYF. CDR3 bases: TGCGCCAGCAGCCTGGACTACGAGCAGTACTTC.

This rearrangement joins TRBV7-9 to TRBJ2-7; 12 nucleotides align to TRBD2. The germline V gene has CDR1 SEHNR and CDR2 FQNEAQ (reference sequence). CDR3 length: 18 amino acids. Losses at the gene ends were 3 bases for V and 2 bases for J; bases not matched to a gene: 11. This CDR3 reads CASSFLSGTSGLTYEQYF. The CDR3 DNA is TGTGCCAGCAGCTTCCTTTCCGGGACTAGCGGGCTCACCTACGAGCAGTACTTC.

The chain carries TRBV9 and TRBJ2-2, with TRBD2 matching 8 bases. V lost 0 bases to trimming and J lost 7 bases; unmatched junction nucleotides: 8. The germline V gene encodes CDR1 SGDLS and CDR2 YYNGEE. The CDR3 contains 16 residues. The CDR3 DNA is TGTGCCAGCAGCGTAGGGTTAGCGGGATTTGGCGGGGAGCTGTTTTTT. It translates to CASSVGLAGFGGELFF. The whole variable domain, remainder taken from reference TRBV9 and TRBJ2-2, is DSGVTQTPKHLITATGQRVTLRCSPRSGDLSVYWYQQSLDQGLQFLIQYYNGEERAKGNILERFSAQQFPDLHSELNLSSLELGDSALYFCASSVGLAGFGGELFFGEGSRLTVL.